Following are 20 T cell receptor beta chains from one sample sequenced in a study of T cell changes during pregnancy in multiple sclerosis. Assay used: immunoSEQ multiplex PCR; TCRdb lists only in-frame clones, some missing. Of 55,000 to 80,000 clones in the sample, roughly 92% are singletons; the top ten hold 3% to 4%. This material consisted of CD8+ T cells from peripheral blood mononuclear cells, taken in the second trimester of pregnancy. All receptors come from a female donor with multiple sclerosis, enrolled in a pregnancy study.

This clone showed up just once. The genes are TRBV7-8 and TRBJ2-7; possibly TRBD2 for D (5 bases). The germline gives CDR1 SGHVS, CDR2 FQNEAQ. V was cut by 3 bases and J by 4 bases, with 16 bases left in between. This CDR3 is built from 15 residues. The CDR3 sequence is CASSFPKRADYEQYF. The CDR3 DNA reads TGTGCCAGCAGCTTCCCAAAGAGGGCAGATTACGAGCAGTACTTC.

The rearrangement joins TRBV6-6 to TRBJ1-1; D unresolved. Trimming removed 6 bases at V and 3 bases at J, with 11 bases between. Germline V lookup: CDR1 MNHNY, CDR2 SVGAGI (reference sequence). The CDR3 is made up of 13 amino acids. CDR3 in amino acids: CASRAGVHTEAFF. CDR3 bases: TGTGCCAGCAGAGCCGGGGTGCACACTGAAGCTTTCTTT.

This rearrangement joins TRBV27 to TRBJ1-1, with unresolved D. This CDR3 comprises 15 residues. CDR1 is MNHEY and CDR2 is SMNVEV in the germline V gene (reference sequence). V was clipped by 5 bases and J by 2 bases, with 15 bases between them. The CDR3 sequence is CASSLLGQPNTEAFF. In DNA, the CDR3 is TGTGCCAGCAGTCTCCTGGGCCAACCTAACACTGAAGCTTTCTTT.

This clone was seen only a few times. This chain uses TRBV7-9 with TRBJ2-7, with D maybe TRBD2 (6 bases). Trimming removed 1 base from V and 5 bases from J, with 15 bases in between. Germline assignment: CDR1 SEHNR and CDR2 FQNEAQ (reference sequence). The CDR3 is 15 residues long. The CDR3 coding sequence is TGTGCCAGCAGCTTAGGCCCGGGAGAGGTGGACGAGCAGTACTTC. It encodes CASSLGPGEVDEQYF. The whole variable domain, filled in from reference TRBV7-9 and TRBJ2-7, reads DTGVSQNPRHKITKRGQNVTFRCDPISEHNRLYWYRQTLGQGPEFLTYFQNEAQLEKSRLLSDRFSAERPKGSFSTLEIQRTEQGDSAMYLCASSLGPGEVDEQYFGPGTRLTVT.

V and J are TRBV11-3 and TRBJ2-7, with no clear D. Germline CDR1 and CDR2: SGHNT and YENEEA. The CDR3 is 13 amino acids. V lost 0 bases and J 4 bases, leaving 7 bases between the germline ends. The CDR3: CASSLDNSYEQYF. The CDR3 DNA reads TGTGCCAGCAGCTTAGACAATTCATACGAGCAGTACTTC.

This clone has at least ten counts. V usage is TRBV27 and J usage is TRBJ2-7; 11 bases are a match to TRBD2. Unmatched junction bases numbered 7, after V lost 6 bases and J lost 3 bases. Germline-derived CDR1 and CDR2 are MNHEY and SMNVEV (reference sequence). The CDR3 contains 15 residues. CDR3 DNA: TGTGCCAGCAGGGGAACTAGCGGGAGTGTCTACGAGCAGTACTTC. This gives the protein CASRGTSGSVYEQYF.

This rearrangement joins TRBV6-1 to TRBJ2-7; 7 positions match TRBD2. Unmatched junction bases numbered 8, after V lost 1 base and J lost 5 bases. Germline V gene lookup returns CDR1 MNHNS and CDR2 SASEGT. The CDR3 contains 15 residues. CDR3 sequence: CASSEEEGGPNEQYF. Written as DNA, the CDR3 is TGTGCCAGCAGTGAAGAGGAGGGAGGGCCCAACGAGCAGTACTTC.

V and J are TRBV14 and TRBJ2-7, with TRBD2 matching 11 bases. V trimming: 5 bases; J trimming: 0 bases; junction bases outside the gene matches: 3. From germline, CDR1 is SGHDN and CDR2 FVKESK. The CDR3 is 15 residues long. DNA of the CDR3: TGTGCCAGCAGCGAGACTAGCGGGAACTCCTACGAGCAGTACTTC. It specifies CASSETSGNSYEQYF. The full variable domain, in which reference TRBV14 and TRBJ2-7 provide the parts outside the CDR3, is EAGVTQFPSHSVIEKGQTVTLRCDPISGHDNLYWYRRVMGKEIKFLLHFVKESKQDESGMPNNRFLAERTGGTYSTLKVQPAELEDSGVYFCASSETSGNSYEQYFGPGTRLTVT.

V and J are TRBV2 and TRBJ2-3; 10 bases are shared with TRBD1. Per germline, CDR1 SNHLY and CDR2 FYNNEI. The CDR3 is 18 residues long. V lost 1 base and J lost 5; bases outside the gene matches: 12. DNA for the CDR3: TGTGCCAGCAGTGAAGAAAGGCCCGGGACAGGGGCTCAAGATACGCAGTATTTT. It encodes CASSEERPGTGAQDTQYF.

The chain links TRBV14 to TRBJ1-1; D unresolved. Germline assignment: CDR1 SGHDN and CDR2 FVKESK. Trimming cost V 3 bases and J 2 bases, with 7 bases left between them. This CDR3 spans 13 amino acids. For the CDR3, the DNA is TGTGCCAGCAGCCACGGGAGAAACACTGAAGCTTTCTTT. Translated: CASSHGRNTEAFF.

CDR3 amino acids: CASSYHRGSEQYF. In nucleotides, the CDR3 is TGTGCCAGCAGCTATCACAGGGGTAGTGAGCAGTACTTC. This chain joins TRBV11-1 and TRBJ2-7; TRBD1 matches 7 bases. The CDR3 consists of 13 residues. J gave up 7 bases and V 4 bases, and 7 bases lay outside the gene matches. Germline V gene sequence: CDR1 SGHAT, CDR2 FQDESV (reference sequence).

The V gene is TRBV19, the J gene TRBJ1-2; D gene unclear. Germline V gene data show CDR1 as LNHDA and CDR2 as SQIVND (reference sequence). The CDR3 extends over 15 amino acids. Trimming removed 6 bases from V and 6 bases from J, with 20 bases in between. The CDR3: CASSSHPSGINGYTF. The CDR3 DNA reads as TGTGCCAGTAGCTCTCACCCGAGCGGTATCAATGGCTACACCTTC.

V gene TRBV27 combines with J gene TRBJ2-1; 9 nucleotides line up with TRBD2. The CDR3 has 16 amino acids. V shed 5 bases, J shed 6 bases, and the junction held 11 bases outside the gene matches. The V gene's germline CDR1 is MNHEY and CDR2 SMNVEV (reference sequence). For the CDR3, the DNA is TGTGCCAGCAGTCTCACCCCTAGCGGGACTGCCAATGAGCAGTTCTTC. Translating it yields CASSLTPSGTANEQFF.

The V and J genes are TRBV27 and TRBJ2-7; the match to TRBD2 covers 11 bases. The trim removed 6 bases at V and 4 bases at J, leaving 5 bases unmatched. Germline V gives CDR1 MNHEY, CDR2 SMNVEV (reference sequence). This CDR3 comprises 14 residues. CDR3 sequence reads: CASSLLAGVYEQYF. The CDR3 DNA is TGTGCCAGCAGCCTACTAGCGGGAGTTTACGAGCAGTACTTC.

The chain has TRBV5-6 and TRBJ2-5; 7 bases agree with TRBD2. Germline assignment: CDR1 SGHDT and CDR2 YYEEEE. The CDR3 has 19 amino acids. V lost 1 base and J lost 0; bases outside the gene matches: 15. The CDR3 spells CASSLREEIVLRHQETQYF. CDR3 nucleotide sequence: TGTGCCAGCAGCTTGCGGGAGGAGATCGTCCTTCGTCACCAAGAGACCCAGTACTTC. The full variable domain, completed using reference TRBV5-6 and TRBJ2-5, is DAGVTQSPTHLIKTRGQQVTLRCSPKSGHDTVSWYQQALGQGPQFIFQYYEEEERQRGNFPDRFSGHQFPNYSSELNVNALLLGDSALYLCASSLREEIVLRHQETQYFGPGTRLLVL.

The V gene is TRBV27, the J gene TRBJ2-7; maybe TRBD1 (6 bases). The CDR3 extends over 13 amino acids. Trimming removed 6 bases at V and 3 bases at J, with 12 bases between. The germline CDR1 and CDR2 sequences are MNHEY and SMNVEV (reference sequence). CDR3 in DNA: TGTGCCAGCAGACCGGGACACCTCTACGAGCAGTACTTC. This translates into CASRPGHLYEQYF.

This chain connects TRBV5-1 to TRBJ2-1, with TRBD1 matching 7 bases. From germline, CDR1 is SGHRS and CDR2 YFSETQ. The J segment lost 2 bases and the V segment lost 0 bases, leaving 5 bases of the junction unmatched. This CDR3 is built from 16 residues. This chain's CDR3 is CASSLAGQMTYNEQFF. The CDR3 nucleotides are TGCGCCAGCAGCTTGGCGGGACAGATGACCTACAATGAGCAGTTCTTC.

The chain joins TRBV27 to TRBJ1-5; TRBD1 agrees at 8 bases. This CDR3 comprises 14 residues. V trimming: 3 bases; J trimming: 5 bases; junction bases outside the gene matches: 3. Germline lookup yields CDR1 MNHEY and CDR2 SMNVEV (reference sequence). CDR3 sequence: CASSFRGPDQPQHF. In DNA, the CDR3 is TGTGCCAGCAGTTTCAGGGGGCCTGATCAGCCCCAGCATTTT.

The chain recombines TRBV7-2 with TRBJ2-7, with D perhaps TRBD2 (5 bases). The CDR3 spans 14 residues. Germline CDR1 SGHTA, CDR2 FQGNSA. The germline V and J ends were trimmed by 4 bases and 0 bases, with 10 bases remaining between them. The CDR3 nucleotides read TGTGCCAGCAGCTCCCCTGGACTCTCCTACGAGCAGTACTTC. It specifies CASSSPGLSYEQYF.

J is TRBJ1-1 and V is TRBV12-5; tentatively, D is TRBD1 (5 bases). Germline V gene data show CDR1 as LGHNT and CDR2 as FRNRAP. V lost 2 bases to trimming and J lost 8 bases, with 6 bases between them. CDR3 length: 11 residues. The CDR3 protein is CASGLNREAFF. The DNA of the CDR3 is TGTGCTAGTGGTTTGAACAGGGAAGCTTTCTTT.